What follows are 2 T cell receptor beta chains derived from one specimen sequenced in a study of blood T cells in healthy people across ages. With a J-beta primer mix and a sample-barcoded 5' primer, a second PCR ran about 7 to 12 cycles. TCRdb reprocessed the 5' RACE reads via MiXCR and lists one record per CDR3 protein. In the table there are roughly 2 million distinct CDR3 sequences, just under 50% of which are singletons. The sample consisted of blood. The receptor set was obtained from a woman between 35 and 50 years old in good health.

The rearrangement links TRBV3-1 to TRBJ1-4; a possible D gene is TRBD1 (6 bases). This CDR3 region has 19 residues. Deletions cut 0 bases from V and 6 bases from J, with 23 bases between. The V gene's germline CDR1 is LGHDT and CDR2 YNNKEL (reference sequence). CDR3 region: CASSQDRGGLDAVDEKLFF. In DNA form, the CDR3 reads TGTGCCAGCAGCCAAGATCGGGGGGGCCTTGATGCGGTAGATGAAAAACTGTTTTTT.

J is TRBJ2-4 and V is TRBV25-1; possibly TRBD2 for D (5 bases). V was shortened by 7 bases and J by 1 base, with 14 bases between the two germline ends. The CDR3 runs to 15 residues. From germline, CDR1 is MGHDK and CDR2 SYGVNS. CDR3 sequence: CASNHKRVAKNIQYF. CDR3 DNA: TGTGCCAGCAACCATAAGAGGGTGGCCAAAAACATTCAGTACTTC.